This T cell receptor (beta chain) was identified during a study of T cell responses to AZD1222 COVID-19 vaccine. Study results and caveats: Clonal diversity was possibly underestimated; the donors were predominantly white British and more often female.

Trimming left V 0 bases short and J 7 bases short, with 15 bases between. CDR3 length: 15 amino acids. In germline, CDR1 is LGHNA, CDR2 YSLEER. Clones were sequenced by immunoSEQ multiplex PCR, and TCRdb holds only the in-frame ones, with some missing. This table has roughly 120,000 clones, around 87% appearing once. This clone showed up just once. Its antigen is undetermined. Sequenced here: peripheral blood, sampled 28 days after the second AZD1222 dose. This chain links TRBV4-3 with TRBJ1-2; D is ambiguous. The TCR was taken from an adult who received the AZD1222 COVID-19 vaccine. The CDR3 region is CASSQDLRRESGYTF. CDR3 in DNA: TGCGCCAGCAGCCAAGATCTTAGGAGGGAAAGTGGCTACACCTTC.